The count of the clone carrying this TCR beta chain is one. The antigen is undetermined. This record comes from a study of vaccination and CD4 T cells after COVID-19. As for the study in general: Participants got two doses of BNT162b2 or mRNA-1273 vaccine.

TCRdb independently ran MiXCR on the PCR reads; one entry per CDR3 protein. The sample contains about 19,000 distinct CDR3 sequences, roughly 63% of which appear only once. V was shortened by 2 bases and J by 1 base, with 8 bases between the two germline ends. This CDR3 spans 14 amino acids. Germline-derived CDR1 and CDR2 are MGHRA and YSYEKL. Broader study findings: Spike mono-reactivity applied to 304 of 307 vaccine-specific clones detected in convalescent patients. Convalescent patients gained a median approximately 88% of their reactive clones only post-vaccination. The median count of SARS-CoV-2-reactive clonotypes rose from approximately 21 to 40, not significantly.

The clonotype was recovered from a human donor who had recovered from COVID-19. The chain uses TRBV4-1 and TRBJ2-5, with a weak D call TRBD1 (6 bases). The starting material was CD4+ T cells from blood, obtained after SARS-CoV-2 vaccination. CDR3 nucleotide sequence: TGCGCCAGCAGCCAACTACAGGGCCAAGAGACCCAGTACTTC. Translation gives CASSQLQGQETQYF.